Given below is one T cell receptor beta chain in context. Its cognate antigen is unknown. The CVID group had under 16 females and 25 to 30 males, mean age 40. Most patients and controls had Caucasian heritage. The data stem from a study of T cell clonality in common variable immunodeficiency. General study findings and limits: Shared TCRbeta clones were fewer between CVID subjects than controls. Common variable immunodeficiency TCR beta sequences reportedly had fewer deletions and N-nucleotide insertions.

TCRdb's copy holds only in-frame clones and misses some; the assay was immunoSEQ multiplex PCR. The repertoire shows 15,000 to 20,000 clones, none seen only once; the top ten take around 2.3%. The source is a human donor with common variable immunodeficiency. The sample was peripheral blood mononuclear cells.

The chain's CDR3 is CSARSGQGFKTQYF. The CDR3 bases that were read are TGCAGTGCTAGATCGGGACAGGGTTTCAAGACC. This chain uses TRBV20-1 with TRBJ2-5; 9 bases are a match to TRBD1. The CDR3 end falls 3 residues outside the read, so it is completed with the germline J gene. This CDR3 has 14 residues. Germline CDR1 reads DFQATT; CDR2 reads SNEGSKA (reference sequence). The trim removed 2 bases at V and 6 bases at J, leaving 7 bases unmatched.